A single sample gave rise to the 5 T cell receptor beta chains below, sequenced in a study of cytomegalovirus exposure and HLA in healthy donors (dated by TCRdb to between 2016 and 2019). The receptor library was made with the immunoSEQ multiplex PCR assay. For the multiplex PCR, a mixture combining 60 forward primers for TCR Vbeta segments and 13 reverse primers for TCR Jbeta segments was used. TCRdb retrieved this table from immuneACCESS and kept in-frame rearrangements only. Not all clones are present; in checked studies, unresolved V genes account for under half, and no reason is known for the remainder. The sample table lists 150,000 to 200,000 clones, over 60% of them with a count of one. The ten largest make up 1.1% of the sample. The sequencing sample was made of PBMCs. The origin of the receptors is a woman in her 40s in good health and CMV-seronegative.

This clone was seen only a few times. The chain is built from TRBV27 and TRBJ2-7; a weak D match, TRBD2 (5 bases). The CDR3 length is 12 residues. V was clipped by 5 bases and J by 11 bases, with 16 bases between them. The V gene's germline CDR1 is MNHEY and CDR2 SMNVEV (reference sequence). The CDR3 here is CASSQSGGRKYV. The CDR3 region has the DNA TGTGCCAGCAGTCAGAGCGGAGGTCGAAAGTACGTC.

This sequence joins TRBV6-1 and TRBJ1-2; D gene unclear. Germline V gene sequence: CDR1 MNHNS, CDR2 SASEGT. The CDR3 loop spans 12 amino acids. Trimming removed 2 bases at V and 5 bases at J, with 6 bases between. The CDR3 spells CASSERGYGYTF. In DNA, the CDR3 is TGTGCCAGCAGTGAAAGAGGGTATGGCTACACCTTC.

The V call is TRBV6-6, the J call TRBJ1-2; the match to TRBD1 covers 7 bases. CDR3 size: 12 residues. Looked up from germline, CDR1 is MNHNY and CDR2 is SVGAGI (reference sequence). Trimming at V came to 11 bases and at J to 5 bases, leaving 8 bases not matched to a gene. CDR3 in DNA: TGTGCCGCAGGGGGTTCAGGATATGGCTACACCTTC. It codes for CAAGGSGYGYTF.

This clone was detected only a few times. The rearrangement uses TRBV5-1 and TRBJ2-7, with a possible D match to TRBD2 (5 bases). Trimming left V 0 bases short and J 0 bases short, with 13 bases between. The CDR3 runs 16 residues. Germline V gene sequence: CDR1 SGHRS, CDR2 YFSETQ. For the CDR3, the DNA is TGCGCCAGCAGCTTGGACGGAGGATCATCCTCCTACGAGCAGTACGTC. It yields the protein CASSLDGGSSSYEQYV.

The V gene is TRBV23-1, the J gene TRBJ1-5; 8 nucleotides line up with TRBD1. TRBV23-1 is filed as an ORF, its function uncertain. Losses at the gene ends were 0 bases for V and 1 base for J; bases not matched to a gene: 17. This CDR3 is built from 21 residues. In DNA form, the CDR3 reads TGCGCCAGCAGTCAATCTAAAGGTCGCCAGGGGGCCAGGGTCAGCAATCAGCCCCAGCATTTT. Residues: CASSQSKGRQGARVSNQPQHF.